This is a list of T cell receptor beta chains from one sample in a study of OX40 agonist ivuxolimab in advanced cancers. This table comes from immunoSEQ multiplex PCR, and its TCRdb copy is limited to in-frame clones, with some not included. The data show 35,000 to 55,000 clones, under 90% seen once. Here the sequenced sample was CD4+ or CD8+ T cells sorted from blood, taken in a trial of the OX40 agonist ivuxolimab. The receptors were sampled from an adult with an advanced solid tumor such as melanoma, head and neck, liver or kidney cancer. Each CDR3 is given with its conserved first and last residue. The D gene is left open where the match is weak. A row's size may be missing; if present it is once, few, many or a size class.

D gene,clone size,V gene,J gene,CDR3 DNA,CDR3 protein
NA,once,TRBV18,TRBJ2-1,TGTGCCAGCTCACCTGCTGGATACAATGAGCAGTTCTTC,CASSPAGYNEQFF
NA,NA,TRBV30,TRBJ1-5,TGTGCCTGGAGTGCGGAAGGGTACCAGCCCCAGCATTTT,CAWSAEGYQPQHF
TRBD2,NA,TRBV6-5,TRBJ2-2,TGTGCCAGCACTTTAAGCGGGAGGGGAGGGGAGCTGTTTTTT,CASTLSGRGGELFF
NA,NA,TRBV18,TRBJ1-5,TGTGCCAGCTCACTTAAGGCAGGGGATCAGCCCCAGCATTTT,CASSLKAGDQPQHF
TRBD1,NA,TRBV28,TRBJ2-7,TGTGCCAGCAGTTTACCGACAGGGAAGGTCGAGCAGTACTTC,CASSLPTGKVEQYF
TRBD1,NA,TRBV5-4,TRBJ1-1,TGTGCCAGCAGCAAGGGACAGGGGGCGCACACTGAAGCTTTCTTT,CASSKGQGAHTEAFF
NA,NA,TRBV5-6,TRBJ2-3,TGTGCCAGCAGCGCTGGCACAGATACGCAGTATTTT,CASSAGTDTQYF
TRBD2,NA,TRBV14,TRBJ2-1,TGTGCCAGCAGCCCATGGGACTACCAATACTCCTACAATGAGCAGTTCTTC,CASSPWDYQYSYNEQFF
TRBD2,NA,TRBV18,TRBJ2-3,TGTGCCAGCTCACCGAGGACTAGCGGAAACACAGATACGCAGTATTTT,CASSPRTSGNTDTQYF
NA,NA,TRBV11-3,TRBJ2-7,TGTGCCAGCAGCTTAGACATGCGCGAGCAGTACTTC,CASSLDMREQYF
NA,few,TRBV7-9,TRBJ2-1,TGTGCCAGCAGCTTAACGGCCACGAGATACAATGAGCAGTTCTTC,CASSLTATRYNEQFF
NA,NA,TRBV7-7,TRBJ2-1,TGTGCTAGCAGCCCACTTAAAGGGAGTGGGAATGAGCAGTTCTTC,CASSPLKGSGNEQFF
NA,NA,TRBV2,TRBJ1-1,TGTGCCAGCACTGAACAGGCTAGTCTGAACACTGAAGCTTTCTTT,CASTEQASLNTEAFF
NA,NA,TRBV10-3,TRBJ1-2,TGTGCCACCGACTCTTATGGGGTCTATGGCTACACCTTC,CATDSYGVYGYTF
TRBD1,NA,TRBV5-6,TRBJ1-3,TGTGCCAGCAGCGCGGGACAGAGGAACTCTGGAAACACCATATATTTT,CASSAGQRNSGNTIYF